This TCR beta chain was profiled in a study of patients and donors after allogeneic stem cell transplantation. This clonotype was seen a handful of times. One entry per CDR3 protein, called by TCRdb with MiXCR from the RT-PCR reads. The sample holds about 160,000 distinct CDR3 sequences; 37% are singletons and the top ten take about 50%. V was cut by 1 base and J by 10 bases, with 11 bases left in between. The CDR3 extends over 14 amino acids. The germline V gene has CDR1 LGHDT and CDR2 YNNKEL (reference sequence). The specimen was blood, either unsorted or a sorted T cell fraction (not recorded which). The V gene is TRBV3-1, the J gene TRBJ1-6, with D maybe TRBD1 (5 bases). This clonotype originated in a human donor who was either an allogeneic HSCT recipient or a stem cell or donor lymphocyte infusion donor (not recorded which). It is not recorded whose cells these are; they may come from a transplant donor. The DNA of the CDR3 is TGTGCCAGCAGCCAAGGCATCAGGGTCTCACCCCTCCACTTT. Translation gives CASSQGIRVSPLHF.